These 29 T cell receptor beta chains were sequenced from one sample in a study of shared clonotypes between healthy human individuals. Sequencing was performed with immunoSEQ multiplex PCR; in TCRdb, only in-frame clones are kept and a portion is missing. Here the sample spans roughly 680,000 clones, roughly 72% being singletons. The specimen sequenced was memory CD4+ T cells sorted from blood. Subset reported: CD45RA-negative fraction. The receptor source for this set is a woman aged 25-40 years in good health.

This chain uses TRBV28 with TRBJ1-2; TRBD1 matches 7 bases. This CDR3 is built from 13 residues. CDR1 and CDR2 from the germline V gene are MDHEN and SYDVKM. The V and J ends lost 6 bases and 3 bases, in that order; junction bases with no gene match: 4. The CDR3: CASRVTGHYGYTF. CDR3 bases: TGTGCCAGCAGGGTGACAGGGCACTATGGCTACACCTTC.

The chain links TRBV28 to TRBJ1-2, with a tentative D call TRBD1 (6 bases). V lost 4 bases and J 3 bases, leaving 15 bases between the germline ends. In germline, CDR1 is MDHEN, CDR2 SYDVKM. The CDR3 extends over 15 amino acids. The CDR3 bases are TGTGCCAGCAGTTCACCCGGCGAGGGGGACTATGGCTACACCTTC. Protein: CASSSPGEGDYGYTF.

The chain is built from TRBV23-1 and TRBJ1-1, with D possibly TRBD1 on 5 matching bases. TRBV23-1 counts as an open reading frame of uncertain function. The germline V and J ends were trimmed by 3 bases and 1 base, with 15 bases remaining between them. The CDR3 consists of 16 residues. The CDR3 sequence is CASSHPTLDRNTEAFF. The CDR3 bases are TGCGCCAGCAGTCATCCCACCCTCGACAGGAACACTGAAGCTTTCTTT.

In the case of this clone: A much larger clone differs by one base, so this may be a read error. Other DNA variants within this sample encode the same CDR3. V and J are TRBV4-2 and TRBJ2-7; possible D gene TRBD2, 7 bases. Germline-derived CDR1 and CDR2 are LGHNA and YNFKEQ. The CDR3 has 16 residues. The CDR3 protein is CASSQDAREDSYEQYF. CDR3 coding DNA: TGTGCCAGCAGCCAAGATGCCCGGGAGGACAGCTACGAGCAGTATTTC.

This clone was found once. The rearrangement links TRBV6-5 to TRBJ1-2; 7 bases match TRBD1. CDR1 MNHEY and CDR2 SVGAGI come from the germline V gene. V shed 7 bases and J 8 bases; nucleotides not matched to a gene: 10. The CDR3 is made up of 13 amino acids. As DNA, the CDR3 is TGTGCCAGCAAGGGGGCTTGGAGTGGCGGCTACACCTTC. Translation gives CASKGAWSGGYTF.

The chain employs TRBV7-6 and TRBJ1-2; D gene ambiguous. The CDR3 runs 14 residues. Trimming took 2 bases from V and 7 from J, leaving 14 bases between them. CDR1 and CDR2 (germline): SGHVS, FNYEAQ. The CDR3 region is CASSLSRGEGGYTF. CDR3 nucleotides: TGTGCCAGCAGCTTAAGCCGTGGTGAGGGTGGCTACACCTTC. The whole variable domain, remainder taken from reference TRBV7-6 and TRBJ1-2, is GAGVSQSPRYKVTKRGQDVALRCDPISGHVSLYWYRQALGQGPEFLTYFNYEAQQDKSGLPNDRFSAERPEGSISTLTIQRTEQRDSAMYRCASSLSRGEGGYTFGSGTRLTVV.

The chain recombines TRBV2 with TRBJ2-5, with D tentatively TRBD2 (5 bases). The V end lost 6 bases, the J end lost 4 bases, and 15 bases lay between the germline ends. Germline V gene sequence: CDR1 SNHLY, CDR2 FYNNEI. There are 14 residues in the CDR3. For the CDR3, the DNA is TGTGCCAGCAGCGCCGGACTTCCTTTAGAGACCCAGTACTTC. The encoded protein is CASSAGLPLETQYF. The full variable domain, in which reference TRBV2 and TRBJ2-5 provide the parts outside the CDR3, is EPEVTQTPSHQVTQMGQEVILRCVPISNHLYFYWYRQILGQKVEFLVSFYNNEISEKSEIFDDQFSVERPDGSNFTLKIRSTKLEDSAMYFCASSAGLPLETQYFGPGTRLLVL.

The chain recombines TRBV5-1 with TRBJ2-5; possibly TRBD1 for D (6 bases). Trimming removed 4 bases from V and 4 bases from J, with 8 bases in between. Germline-derived CDR1 and CDR2 are SGHRS and YFSETQ. The CDR3 runs 12 residues. As DNA, the CDR3 is TGCGCCAGCAGCACGGACAGAGAGACCCAGTACTTC. The encoded protein is CASSTDRETQYF.

The chain links TRBV6-1 to TRBJ2-1; D might be TRBD2 (6 bases). Germline V lookup: CDR1 MNHNS, CDR2 SASEGT. With 6 bases removed from V and 8 bases from J, the gap between germline ends came to 11 bases. The CDR3 runs to 12 residues. The CDR3 nucleotides are TGTGCCAGCAGCCCGCGGGGCTATGAGCAGTTCTTC. Encoded protein: CASSPRGYEQFF.

In its sample, this clone was seen once. This sequence joins TRBV5-4 and TRBJ2-3; D is ambiguous. Trimming shortened V by 0 bases and J by 4 bases, and 9 bases separated the two germline ends. This CDR3 contains 14 residues. The germline CDR1 and CDR2 sequences are SGHNT and YYREEE (reference sequence). In DNA form, the CDR3 reads TGTGCCAGCAGCTTGGGTTCAGCGTCAGATACGCAGTATTTT. This sequence encodes CASSLGSASDTQYF.

About this clone itself: The sample holds other DNA sequences that translate to the same CDR3. The CDR3 nucleotides are TGTGCCAGCAGCTTAGGGCAGTACCAAGAGACCCAGTACTTC. It yields the protein CASSLGQYQETQYF. The rearrangement links TRBV11-1 to TRBJ2-5; D gene ambiguous. V dropped 1 base and J dropped 0 bases, with 6 bases sitting between them. Germline assignment: CDR1 SGHAT and CDR2 FQDESV (reference sequence). This CDR3 spans 14 amino acids. Drawing the rest from reference TRBV11-1 and TRBJ2-5, the complete variable domain is EAEVAQSPRYKITEKSQAVAFWCDPISGHATLYWYRQILGQGPELLVQFQDESVVDDSQLPKDRFSAERLKGVDSTLKIQPAELGDSAMYLCASSLGQYQETQYFGPGTRLLVL.

This rearrangement joins TRBV28 to TRBJ2-1; D might be TRBD1 (6 bases). CDR1 is MDHEN, CDR2 SYDVKM, per germline. Trimming shortened V by 2 bases and J by 15 bases, and 14 bases separated the two germline ends. The CDR3 runs 12 residues. CDR3 DNA: TGTGCCAGCAGTTTACCCCGGCAGGGGTCGTTCTTC. It yields the protein CASSLPRQGSFF.

The chain uses TRBV30 and TRBJ2-2; D gene unclear. V was trimmed by 2 bases and J by 3 bases, leaving 16 bases between them. The CDR3 is 16 residues long. Looked up from germline, CDR1 is GTSNPN and CDR2 is SVGIG (reference sequence). CDR3 amino acids: CAWSPVLWTHTGELFF. CDR3 DNA: TGTGCCTGGAGTCCCGTATTGTGGACCCACACCGGGGAGCTGTTTTTT.

J is TRBJ2-5 and V is TRBV6-1; 7 bases are shared with TRBD1. Trimming removed 5 bases from V and 5 bases from J; junction bases left unmatched: 5. The CDR3 loop spans 13 amino acids. The V gene's germline CDR1 is MNHNS and CDR2 SASEGT. The CDR3 is CASSPGTVETQYF. DNA of the CDR3: TGTGCCAGCAGTCCCGGGACAGTGGAGACCCAGTACTTC.

This chain joins TRBV10-3 and TRBJ2-3; D call uncertain. The germline V gene encodes CDR1 ENHRY and CDR2 SYGVKD. Trimming removed 7 bases at V and 1 base at J, with 9 bases between. The CDR3 loop spans 13 amino acids. CDR3 amino acids: CAITATGTDTQYF. The CDR3 DNA follows: TGTGCCATCACCGCTACCGGCACAGATACGCAGTATTTT.

The chain links TRBV14 to TRBJ2-1, with 8 bases fitting TRBD2. Germline V gives CDR1 SGHDN, CDR2 FVKESK. V lost 3 bases and J lost 5; bases outside the gene matches: 3. This CDR3 is 14 amino acids long. The CDR3 DNA follows: TGTGCCAGCAGCCAGGGACTAGTAGACAATGAGCAGTTCTTC. It specifies CASSQGLVDNEQFF.

V and J are TRBV19 and TRBJ1-1; a possible D gene is TRBD1 (5 bases). The V gene lost 6 bases and the J gene lost 0 bases, with 17 bases spanning the gap. From germline, CDR1 is LNHDA and CDR2 SQIVND (reference sequence). The CDR3 length is 16 residues. Here the CDR3 reads CASRIGARRLNTEAFF. Written as DNA, the CDR3 is TGTGCCAGTAGAATCGGGGCAAGAAGATTGAACACTGAAGCTTTCTTT.

V usage is TRBV5-1 and J usage is TRBJ2-7, with TRBD1 matching 10 bases. V shed 7 bases and J 4 bases; nucleotides not matched to a gene: 8. From germline, CDR1 is SGHRS and CDR2 YFSETQ. CDR3 length equals 14 residues. The CDR3 DNA is TGCGCCAGCGGACCGGGACAGGGGCTGTACGAGCAGTACTTC. Translating it yields CASGPGQGLYEQYF.

Here the CDR3 reads CASNGGAAEDTQYF. The DNA of the CDR3 is TGTGCCAGCAATGGGGGAGCGGCTGAAGATACGCAGTATTTT. This rearrangement joins TRBV4-2 to TRBJ2-3; D is possibly TRBD1 or TRBD2 (5 bases each). Germline values: CDR1 LGHNA, CDR2 YNFKEQ. The CDR3 runs 14 residues. V was shortened by 7 bases and J by 5 bases, with 16 bases between the two germline ends.

This clone has only a few counts. The chain joins TRBV20-1 to TRBJ1-1; D is ambiguous. The CDR3 consists of 11 residues. Trimming shortened V by 2 bases and J by 11 bases, and 12 bases separated the two germline ends. Germline V gene data show CDR1 as DFQATT and CDR2 as SNEGSKA (reference sequence). CDR3 protein: CSARPEVGAFF. Written as DNA, the CDR3 is TGCAGTGCTAGACCAGAGGTAGGGGCTTTCTTT.

The chain recombines TRBV4-2 with TRBJ1-2; weak D call: TRBD1 (5 bases). CDR3 length: 14 residues. Trimming pared 0 bases from V and 13 bases from J, leaving 18 bases between. Looked up from germline, CDR1 is LGHNA and CDR2 is YNFKEQ. CDR3 region: CASSQDTSLFDSTF. In DNA form, the CDR3 reads TGTGCCAGCAGCCAAGATACGTCGTTATTTGACAGCACCTTC.

This clone has at least ten counts. This chain uses TRBV30 with TRBJ2-7; D call uncertain. CDR1 is GTSNPN, CDR2 SVGIG, per germline (reference sequence). The CDR3 loop spans 13 amino acids. Trimming removed 5 bases from V and 7 bases from J, with 18 bases in between. The CDR3 loop is CAWSHSGPPEQYF. The DNA of the CDR3 is TGTGCCTGGTCCCACTCCGGACCTCCTGAGCAGTACTTC.

The chain has TRBV12-2 and TRBJ2-7; the table's TRBD2 call for D was not verified on the DNA. TRBV12-2 is designated a pseudogene. The CDR3 contains 15 residues. Written as DNA, the CDR3 is TGTGCAAGTCGCTTAGCAAGCGGGAGGAGGTACGAGCAGTACTTC. It is translated as CASRLASGRRYEQYF.

In its sample, this clone ranks as medium-sized. The chain is built from TRBV2 and TRBJ2-3; D may be TRBD1 (6 bases). The germline V and J ends were trimmed by 0 bases and 5 bases, with 6 bases remaining between them. Germline V gene data show CDR1 as SNHLY and CDR2 as FYNNEI. The CDR3 is 13 amino acids. CDR3 in DNA: TGTGCCAGCAGTGAAGCCAGGGGAGATACGCAGTATTTT. It translates to CASSEARGDTQYF.

The V gene is TRBV18, the J gene TRBJ2-7; TRBD1 matches at 9 bases. With 6 bases clipped from V and 2 bases from J, the junction kept 8 bases outside the gene matches. This CDR3 region has 15 residues. Germline CDR1 is KGHSH and CDR2 is LQKENI. The CDR3 coding sequence is TGTGCCAGCTCTCCTGGGACAGGGACTACCTACGAGCAGTACTTC. Its translation: CASSPGTGTTYEQYF.

This CDR3 is CSVTRTGNGYEQYF. In nucleotides, the CDR3 is TGCAGCGTTACAAGGACAGGGAATGGCTACGAGCAGTACTTC. The V call is TRBV29-1, the J call TRBJ2-5; 8 bases agree with TRBD1. The end of the DNA fits TRBJ2-7 better, so the J call may be wrong. The length of the CDR3 is 14 residues. Germline values: CDR1 SQVTM, CDR2 ANQGSEA.

This clone was counted only a few times. The chain is built from TRBV18 and TRBJ2-1, with 9 bases identical to TRBD2. V gave up 3 bases and J gave up 7 bases; unmatched junction bases: 7. CDR3 length: 15 residues. In germline, CDR1 is KGHSH, CDR2 LQKENI. The CDR3 bases are TGTGCCAGCTCACCGATGGCGGGAGGGCCGAATGAGCAGTTCTTC. Translated: CASSPMAGGPNEQFF.

A note on this clone: This may be a read error: a much more frequent sequence differs by one nucleotide. The identical CDR3 is also encoded by other nucleotide sequences in the sample. The chain is built from TRBV7-8 and TRBJ2-1; tentatively, D is TRBD2 (5 bases). The V and J ends lost 1 base and 5 bases respectively, with 6 bases between them. The CDR3 contains 13 residues. CDR1 SGHVS and CDR2 FQNEAQ come from the germline V gene. CDR3 nucleotides: TGTGCCAGCAGCTTAGGGAGGAACAATGAGCAGTTCTTC. Translating gives CASSLGRNNEQFF.

The chain links TRBV6-1 to TRBJ2-5; 13 nucleotides align to TRBD2. Trimming cost V 1 base and J 4 bases; bases outside gene matches: 6. The length of the CDR3 is 17 residues. The germline V gene has CDR1 MNHNS and CDR2 SASEGT. The CDR3 nucleotides read TGTGCCAGCAGTGAAGGGACTAGCGGGAGTCTTGGAGAGACCCAGTACTTC. This sequence encodes CASSEGTSGSLGETQYF.